What follows is one T cell receptor (beta chain) and its context. Its antigen is not yet known. No much larger clonotype is one base removed from it; base qualities were not supplied. The record originates from a study of long-term antiretroviral therapy in people with HIV (dated by TCRdb to between 2020 and 2023). Regarding the study in general: The earliest samples were collected approximately a decade before the 2015 WHO recommendation for immediate ART, a period when ART was typically delayed until CD4 counts fell. A retrospective serial study tested whether ART initiation and durable HIV suppression were associated with changes in peripheral blood TRB repertoire composition and diversity. Among the approximately 32 participants with HIV, eleven were female. Test extractions of a monoclonal T-cell line alongside a few dozen polyclonal samples showed no cross-contamination during QIAcube processing. From 30 adults with confirmed HIV infection, the cohort provided 192 cryopreserved PBMC samples, gathered serially across a mean of about six years (range 1-12).

The research as a whole found: Compared with controls, HIV repertoires had narrower CDR3 length ranges, and the network structure pointed to an antigen-experienced repertoire that shifted only slightly toward naive after ART. Expanded TRB clones identified before ART initiation dominated the repertoire at all time points, although this dominance fluctuated and declined in many PLHIV after ART. Starting ART was linked to a significant rise in TRB diversity, yet even with long-term ART the diversity remained significantly lower than in transplant donor controls. Inferences about post-ART repertoire changes are limited because no data were available on ART adherence, viral resistance or therapy changes. Because pre-ART samples had limited cell numbers, unsorted PBMC were profiled rather than sorted CD4+ and CD8+ T cells. The samples were dated from 2004 to 2017, and the ART regimens that were used may be less effective than current ART regimens. Limited PBMC availability meant only the TCR beta chain was sequenced, without alpha chain pairing.

The immunoSEQ hsTCRB v3.0 assay was used at survey level resolution for TRB variable region sequencing. The targeted TRB sequencing depth was about 35,000-55,000 T-cell genomes per sample. An Illumina MiSeq with a v3 150-cycle kit was used to sequence the pooled TRB libraries. Turning to the authors' computational methods: Repertoire analysis was performed in R inside a reproducible Nextflow workflow that covered QC, data transformation and analysis. LymphoSeq2, an R package for exploring AIRR-Seq data, was used to implement the custom analyses. Four samples that yielded fewer than 5000 total TRB sequences were excluded, so that approximately 170 HIV repertoires were analyzed. Of the roughly 190 retained HIV repertoires, 59 were collected before and under 150 after ART initiation. Each repertoire was downsampled to 5000 TRB nucleotide sequences, and summary statistics were averaged across 100 downsampling iterations. TRB sequences were retained for analysis only if CDR3 regions of at least seven amino acids were present. Diversity was measured with a Shannon entropy-derived clonality score and the Gini coefficient. Repertoire networks linked the top 5000 CDR3 amino acid sequences whenever two sequences differed by an edit distance of one. For TRB CDR3 amino acid sequences, GLIPH2 was used to predict antigen specificity groups and MHC restriction. Known CMV, EBV, HIV or tissue antigen associations were flagged by matching CDR3 amino acid sequences against VDJdb and McPAS-TCR. Pre-ART, post-ART and control groups were compared with Wilcoxon signed-rank tests and Holm-Bonferroni correction. In TCRdb, the immuneACCESS table is reduced to in-frame sequences with V and J assigned. These tables do not hold every clone; where another copy was compared, an unresolved V gene accounts for under half, and the others remain unexplained. D and trimming were read from the DNA, whereas the V and J calls and clone size are those reported in that table. A total of 20,000 to 25,000 clones appear in this sample, 83% of them only once. The ten most abundant clones make up under 6% of the sample.

Inclusion was restricted to participants for whom at least one PBMC sample before ART initiation and at least two post-ART samples were available. All participants with HIV were treated in the United States of America. Before DNA extraction, cryopreserved samples of about 1-11 million PBMC were thawed and then washed. At the time of the earliest PBMC sample, participants with HIV were aged between roughly 20 and 60 years. PBMC samples were contributed by each participant from 1-4 timepoints before ART initiation and 2-8 timepoints after ART initiation, with a median of 7 samples. Serial HIV viral load, CD4+ T-cell count, ART history and demographic data were obtained for every participant. A Qiagen kit on a QIAcube was used to extract genomic DNA from unsorted PBMC, with samples processed in batches of 12. The receptor comes from a man aged 18 to 29 with HIV. Sample: unsorted PBMCs, taken 3 years after starting antiretroviral therapy.

The bases are TGTGCCAGCAGCTCGGTACCAGGGTTTCCAAGCACGGATACGCAGTATTTT. Translation gives CASSSVPGFPSTDTQYF. Recombination joined TRBV21-1 with TRBJ2-3; TRBD1, the table's D call, was not compared with the DNA. TRBV21-1 is recorded as a pseudogene. Reading from cysteine to phenylalanine, the CDR3 counts 17 amino acids. The kept DNA is CDR3 alone, 51 bases in frame from the first base.